The present TCR beta chain was sequenced within a study of T cells in tuberculosis. Here immunoSEQ multiplex PCR was the method, and the copy in TCRdb shows in-frame clones only, minus some. Altogether tens of thousands of clones are present, approximately 94% being singletons, with the ten largest covering about 12%. The sample taken for sequencing was PBMCs. The TCR comes from a donor aged 10-29 years with latent tuberculosis or without tuberculosis infection. Some clones in this sample may be carry-over from other donors' samples.

The CDR3 DNA reads TGCGCCAGCAGCCAAGAGACTGGCGGGGGCAACTACAATGAGCAGTTCTTC. It is translated as CASSQETGGGNYNEQFF. The rearrangement uses TRBV4-3 and TRBJ2-1; D perhaps matches TRBD2 (7 bases). Deletions cut 0 bases from V and 3 bases from J, with 15 bases between. Germline CDR1 LGHNA, CDR2 YSLEER. This CDR3 is built from 17 residues.